The 10 T cell receptor beta chains given below trace back to one sample, sequenced in a study of cytomegalovirus exposure and HLA in healthy donors. Primers included in the PCR were 60 Vbeta and 13 Jbeta primers. The protocol was immunoSEQ multiplex PCR, while the TCRdb copy is restricted to in-frame clones and leaves out a portion. This sample yields about 160,000 clones, of which roughly 88% are seen a single time; about 1.2% belongs to the top ten. Sequencing was done on a sample of PBMCs. These receptors all stem from a boy aged 2-15 years in good health and CMV-seronegative.

This clone was recorded only once. The rearrangement joins TRBV29-1 to TRBJ2-1; 8 bases agree with TRBD2. The CDR3 contains 14 residues. Looked up from germline, CDR1 is SQVTM and CDR2 is ANQGSEA. The V gene end was trimmed by 5 bases and the J gene end by 4 bases; junction bases not matched to a gene: 7. The CDR3 coding sequence is TGCAGCGTTCTCACGGGGGGGTTATACAATGAGCAGTTCTTC. As protein: CSVLTGGLYNEQFF.

The chain has TRBV14 and TRBJ1-4, with 7 bases fitting TRBD1. Germline-derived CDR1 and CDR2 are SGHDN and FVKESK. J lost 5 bases, V lost 1 base, and 10 bases had no gene match. The CDR3 is 17 residues long. The DNA for the CDR3 is TGTGCCAGCAGCCAAGTAACGTCCCGAGGGGGCAATGAAAAACTGTTTTTT. This encodes CASSQVTSRGGNEKLFF.

V gene TRBV6-5 combines with J gene TRBJ1-1; D is perhaps TRBD1 (6 bases). Trimming removed 7 bases from V and 1 base from J, with 16 bases in between. This CDR3 is 15 amino acids long. The germline V gene encodes CDR1 MNHEY and CDR2 SVGAGI. The CDR3 protein is CASKTLQGGNTEAFF. CDR3 DNA sequence: TGTGCCAGCAAAACCCTACAGGGTGGGAACACTGAAGCTTTCTTT.

V and J are TRBV5-6 and TRBJ2-1; 7 bases are a match to TRBD1. The CDR3 extends over 15 amino acids. The junction had 8 bases not matched to a gene; V was cut back by 4 bases and J by 4 bases. CDR1 and CDR2 (germline): SGHDT, YYEEEE. CDR3 sequence: CASSAAPGGYNEQFF. DNA of the CDR3: TGTGCCAGCAGCGCGGCCCCAGGGGGATACAATGAGCAGTTCTTC.

CDR3 loop: CASSPGWTSSSYEQYF. The DNA for the CDR3 is TGTGCCAGCTCACCCGGGTGGACTAGCTCCTCGTACGAGCAGTACTTC. The rearrangement joins TRBV18 to TRBJ2-7; 8 bases match TRBD2. Germline assignment: CDR1 KGHSH and CDR2 LQKENI. The CDR3 covers 16 residues. With V trimmed by 3 bases and J by 4 bases, 11 bases remained unmatched.

V gene TRBV30 combines with J gene TRBJ1-6; maybe TRBD1 (6 bases). Looked up from germline, CDR1 is GTSNPN and CDR2 is SVGIG (reference sequence). This CDR3 is 14 amino acids long. V was pared by 2 bases and J by 5 bases, with 10 bases between. CDR3 nucleotide sequence: TGTGCCTGGAGTCCCGGGACAAATAATTCACCCCTCCACTTT. Amino acids: CAWSPGTNNSPLHF.

The J gene is TRBJ1-5, the V gene TRBV15; D call uncertain. The CDR3 loop spans 13 amino acids. V dropped 5 bases and J dropped 1 base, with 6 bases sitting between them. Germline assignment: CDR1 LNHNV and CDR2 YYDKDF (reference sequence). CDR3 nucleotide sequence: TGTGCCACCAGCGGGAGCAGCAATCAGCCCCAGCATTTT. It is translated as CATSGSSNQPQHF.

The chain combines TRBV7-7 with TRBJ2-5, with D unclear. The V end was cut by 0 bases, the J end by 0 bases, with 8 bases between. Germline V gene data show CDR1 as SSHAT and CDR2 as FNYEAQ (reference sequence). The CDR3 covers 15 residues. The CDR3 loop is CASSLARSYQETQYF. The CDR3 nucleotides are TGTGCCAGCAGCTTAGCGCGAAGCTACCAAGAGACCCAGTACTTC.

The chain is built from TRBV14 and TRBJ1-3, with D possibly matching TRBD1 (6 bases). Per the germline V gene, CDR1 is SGHDN and CDR2 is FVKESK. Trimming stripped 2 bases from V and 4 bases from J, with 15 bases between. This CDR3 is built from 16 residues. CDR3 amino acids: CASSQQARDKGNTIYF. Written as DNA, the CDR3 is TGTGCCAGCAGCCAACAGGCCAGGGACAAAGGAAACACCATATATTTT.

The chain uses TRBV7-2 and TRBJ1-5, with D unresolved. Per germline, CDR1 SGHTA and CDR2 FQGNSA. Trimming shortened V by 5 bases and J by 4 bases, and 6 bases separated the two germline ends. The CDR3 covers 12 residues. CDR3 loop: CASSLQNQPQHF. DNA of the CDR3: TGTGCCAGCAGCCTTCAGAATCAGCCCCAGCATTTT. The full variable domain, in which reference TRBV7-2 and TRBJ1-5 provide the parts outside the CDR3, is GAGVSQSPSNKVTEKGKDVELRCDPISGHTALYWYRQSLGQGLEFLIYFQGNSAPDKSGLPSDRFSAERTGGSVSTLTIQRTQQEDSAVYLCASSLQNQPQHFGDGTRLSIL.